This T cell receptor beta chain derives from a study of graft-versus-host responses after intestinal transplantation. Regarding this clone: The antigen remains undetermined.

V was pared by 6 bases and J by 3 bases, with 9 bases of the junction left unmatched. Germline-derived CDR1 and CDR2 are LNHDA and SQIVND (reference sequence). CDR3 length: 15 amino acids. Clones were read by immunoSEQ multiplex PCR, and TCRdb kept only the in-frame ones, dropping some. This table holds about 120,000 clones, around 95% found once. The source is a human donor who received an intestinal transplant. This specimen was unstimulated CD8+ T cells sorted from spleen or lymph node cells, taken before intestinal transplant. V is TRBV19 and J is TRBJ2-7; 9 bases are shared with TRBD1. The CDR3 sequence: CASSGGQGHDYEQYF. Written as DNA, the CDR3 is TGTGCCAGTAGCGGGGGACAGGGCCACGACTACGAGCAGTACTTC.